The T cell receptor beta chain described here comes from a study of T cells in Graves' hyperthyroidism and ophthalmopathy. Study overall: Pretreatment peripheral blood was obtained at initial diagnosis.

The TCR beta CDR3 regions underwent amplification using RNA transcripts as the source. First-round RT-PCR with HTBI primers amplified the TCR CDR3 region. TCRdb recomputed calls from the multiplex PCR reads with MiXCR, one row per CDR3 protein. The table includes under 300,000 distinct CDR3 sequences, roughly 13% detected once. Patients having uncontrolled infection, another autoimmune disease, pregnancy or lactation were not included. Orbital computed tomography, thyroid ultrasound, serum thyroxine and TRAb, and clinical symptoms together informed the diagnoses. Losses at the gene ends were 1 base for V and 3 bases for J; bases not matched to a gene: 10. The length of the CDR3 is 17 residues. The germline V gene has CDR1 SGHNT and CDR2 YENEEA.

The TCR was taken from a woman aged 25 to 39 with Graves' hyperthyroidism that later progressed to Graves' ophthalmopathy. The sample consisted of blood. The chain carries TRBV11-3 and TRBJ2-3; 7 bases are shared with TRBD2. CDR3 bases: TGTGCCAGCAGCTTAGGAGAGCGCACTAGCGAGACAGATACGCAGTATTTT. It translates to CASSLGERTSETDTQYF.